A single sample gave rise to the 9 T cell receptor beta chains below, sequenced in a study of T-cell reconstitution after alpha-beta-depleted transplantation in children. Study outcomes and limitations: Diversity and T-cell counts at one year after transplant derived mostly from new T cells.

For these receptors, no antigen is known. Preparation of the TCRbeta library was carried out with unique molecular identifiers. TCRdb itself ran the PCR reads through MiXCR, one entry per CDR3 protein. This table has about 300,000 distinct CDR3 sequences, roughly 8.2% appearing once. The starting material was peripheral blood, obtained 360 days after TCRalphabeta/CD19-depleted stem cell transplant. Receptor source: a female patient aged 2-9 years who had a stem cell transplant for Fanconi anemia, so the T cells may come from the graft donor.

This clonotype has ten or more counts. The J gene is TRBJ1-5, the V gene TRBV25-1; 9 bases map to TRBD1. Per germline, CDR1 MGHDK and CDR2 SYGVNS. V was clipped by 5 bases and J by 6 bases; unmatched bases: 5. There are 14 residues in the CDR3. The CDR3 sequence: CASSLGTGLQPQHF. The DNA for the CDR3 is TGTGCCAGCAGTTTAGGGACAGGGCTTCAGCCCCAGCATTTT. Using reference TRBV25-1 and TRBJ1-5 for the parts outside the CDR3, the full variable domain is EADIYQTPRYLVIGTGKKITLECSQTMGHDKMYWYQQDPGMELHLIHYSYGVNSTEKGDLSSESTVSRIRTEHFPLTLESARPSHTSQYLCASSLGTGLQPQHFGDGTRLSIL.

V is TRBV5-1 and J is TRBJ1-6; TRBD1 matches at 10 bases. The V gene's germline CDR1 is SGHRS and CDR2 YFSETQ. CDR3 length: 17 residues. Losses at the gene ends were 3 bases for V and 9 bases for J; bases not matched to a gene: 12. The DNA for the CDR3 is TGCGCCAGCAGCTCGGAGAGCTCCGGGACAGGGGTTTCACCCCTCCACTTT. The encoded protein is CASSSESSGTGVSPLHF.

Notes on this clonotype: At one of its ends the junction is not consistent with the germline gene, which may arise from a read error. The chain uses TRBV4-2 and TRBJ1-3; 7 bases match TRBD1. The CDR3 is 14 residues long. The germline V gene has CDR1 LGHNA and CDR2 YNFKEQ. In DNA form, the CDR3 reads TGTGCCAGGAGCCAGGGGGGGAACGCGGGCACCATATATTTT. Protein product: CARSQGGNAGTIYF.

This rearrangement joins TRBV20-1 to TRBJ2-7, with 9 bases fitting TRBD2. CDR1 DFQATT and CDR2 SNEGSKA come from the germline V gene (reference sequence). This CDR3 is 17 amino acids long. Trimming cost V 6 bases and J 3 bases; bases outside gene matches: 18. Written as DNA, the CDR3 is TGCAGTGCCGCCCCCGGTGGGACTAGCTTAAACCACTACGAGCAGTACTTC. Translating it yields CSAAPGGTSLNHYEQYF.

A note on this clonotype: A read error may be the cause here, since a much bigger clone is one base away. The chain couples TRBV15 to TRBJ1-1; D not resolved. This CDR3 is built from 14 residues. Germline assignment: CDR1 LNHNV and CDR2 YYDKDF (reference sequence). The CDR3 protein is CATSRDPTNTEALF. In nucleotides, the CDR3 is TGTGCCACCAGCAGAGATCCGACGAACACTGAAGCTTTATTT.

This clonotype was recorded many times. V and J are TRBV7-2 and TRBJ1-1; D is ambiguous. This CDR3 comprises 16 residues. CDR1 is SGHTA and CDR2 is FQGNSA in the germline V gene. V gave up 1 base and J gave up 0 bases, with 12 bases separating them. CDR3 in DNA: TGTGCCAGCAGCTTAGAGTTATGGCAGCTGAACACTGAAGCTTTCTTT. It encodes CASSLELWQLNTEAFF.

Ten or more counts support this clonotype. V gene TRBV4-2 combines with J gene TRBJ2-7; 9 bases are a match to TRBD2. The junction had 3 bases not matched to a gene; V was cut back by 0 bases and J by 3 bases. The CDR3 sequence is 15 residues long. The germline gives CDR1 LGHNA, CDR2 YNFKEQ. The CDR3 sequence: CASSQDKRGVYEQYF. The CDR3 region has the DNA TGTGCCAGCAGCCAAGATAAGCGGGGGGTCTACGAGCAGTACTTC.

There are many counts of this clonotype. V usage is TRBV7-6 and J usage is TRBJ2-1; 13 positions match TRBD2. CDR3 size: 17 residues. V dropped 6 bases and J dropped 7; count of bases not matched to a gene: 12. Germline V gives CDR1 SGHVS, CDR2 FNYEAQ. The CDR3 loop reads CASSPGPGLAGINEQFF. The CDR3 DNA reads TGTGCCAGCAGTCCAGGGCCGGGACTAGCGGGGATTAATGAGCAGTTCTTC.

The CDR3 here is CASSPESRAGVETQYF. Written as DNA, the CDR3 is TGTGCCAGCAGCCCAGAGTCAAGGGCGGGAGTAGAGACCCAGTACTTC. V and J are TRBV7-3 and TRBJ2-5, with 7 bases identical to TRBD2. Germline CDR1 and CDR2: SGHTA and FQGTGA. V was clipped by 5 bases and J by 4 bases; unmatched bases: 13. This CDR3 spans 16 amino acids.